This TCR beta chain was found in a study of shared clonotypes between healthy human individuals. Only CD45RO-negative cells positively selected for CCR7 counted as naive CD8 cells, so terminally differentiated effector memory CD45RA+ cells were excluded. The healthy adult donors were HIV-negative and reported no recent acute infections or vaccinations. Notes on this clone: At the DNA level, this CDR3 is encoded by other sequences in the same sample as well.

Deep was the level used in running the assay. Sequencing was performed with immunoSEQ multiplex PCR; in TCRdb, only in-frame clones are kept and a portion is missing. The table lists over 750,000 clones, about 97% of them singletons. The CDR3 is 15 residues long. Germline V gives CDR1 SGDLS, CDR2 YYNGEE. V was clipped by 0 bases and J by 2 bases; unmatched bases: 1. The chain recombines TRBV9 with TRBJ2-2; TRBD2 matches 7 bases. The specimen was naive CD8+ T cells sorted from blood. The sequence was obtained from a man aged 30 to 45 in good health. For the CDR3, the DNA is TGTGCCAGCAGCGTAGGCGGGAGTAACACCGGGGAGCTGTTTTTT. As protein: CASSVGGSNTGELFF.